Listed below are T cell receptor beta chains from one sample, sequenced in a study of blood T cell repertoires in COVID-19. Profiled with immunoSEQ multiplex PCR; TCRdb holds only in-frame clones, not every one. The table includes about 270,000 clones, 70% to 90% detected once. Sequencing was performed on peripheral blood. These receptors all come from a woman in her twenties or thirties with COVID-19, enrolled during active disease. Both conserved end residues are part of each CDR3. D genes are given only for firm matches. Expanded clones get a size class; other rows say once, few or many, or leave the size out.

DNA: TGTGCCATTGGGCGGGGACAGCCCTCCGTCTATGGCTACACCTTC
CDR3: CAIGRGQPSVYGYTF
J: TRBJ1-2
V: TRBV28
D: TRBD1
size: .

DNA: TGTGCCAGCAGTTCCTTGGCGGGGGACACCGGGGAGCTGTTTTTT
CDR3: CASSSLAGDTGELFF
J: TRBJ2-2
V: TRBV2
D: TRBD2
size: once

DNA: TGTGCCAGCTCACCTGGGGTTAAGGGGGGGCCTCACAATGAGCAGTTCTTC
CDR3: CASSPGVKGGPHNEQFF
J: TRBJ2-1
V: TRBV18
D: .
size: once

DNA: TGTGCCAGCAGCCCGAAGACAGGGCGGGAGCAGTACTTC
CDR3: CASSPKTGREQYF
J: TRBJ2-7
V: TRBV27
D: TRBD1
size: .

DNA: TGTGCCAGCAGGGAGAGACAGGGTGGGAATCAGCCCCAGCATTTT
CDR3: CASRERQGGNQPQHF
J: TRBJ1-5
V: TRBV6-5
D: TRBD1
size: .

DNA: TGCAGCGTTCACAGGGGAGGATCCTACGAGCAGTACTTC
CDR3: CSVHRGGSYEQYF
J: TRBJ2-7
V: TRBV29-1
D: .
size: .

DNA: TGCGCCAGCAGCTTAGGACTAGCGGGGGCCTACGAGCAGTACTTC
CDR3: CASSLGLAGAYEQYF
J: TRBJ2-7
V: TRBV5-1
D: TRBD2
size: .

DNA: TGTGCCAGCAGCGTAGGACAGGACTATGGCTACACCTTC
CDR3: CASSVGQDYGYTF
J: TRBJ1-2
V: TRBV9
D: .
size: .

DNA: TGTGCCAGCAATAGGCCTAGCGGTGGTGGGGAGCAGTTCTTC
CDR3: CASNRPSGGGEQFF
J: TRBJ2-1
V: TRBV6-5
D: TRBD2
size: .

DNA: TGTGCCAGCCAATCACAGGGTTTGCACTATGGCTACACCTTC
CDR3: CASQSQGLHYGYTF
J: TRBJ1-2
V: TRBV5-6
D: .
size: .

DNA: TGTGCCAGCAGCAACCGGGACACCTACTCCTACGAGCAGTACTTC
CDR3: CASSNRDTYSYEQYF
J: TRBJ2-7
V: TRBV28
D: .
size: .

DNA: TGCGCCAGCAGTCAATCGATCCCCTCTGAGATCTACGAGCAGTACTTC
CDR3: CASSQSIPSEIYEQYF
J: TRBJ2-7
V: TRBV23-1
D: .
size: .

DNA: TGTGCCAGCAGCTTTGGGGGCCACCAAGAGACCCAGTACTTC
CDR3: CASSFGGHQETQYF
J: TRBJ2-5
V: TRBV5-6
D: .
size: .

DNA: TGTGCCAGCAGCCCCCTTGGACGGGAGGACGAGCAGTACTTC
CDR3: CASSPLGREDEQYF
J: TRBJ2-7
V: TRBV6-5
D: TRBD2
size: many

DNA: TGTGCCAGCACCCTAGGGACGGGGGATCAGCCCCAGCATTTT
CDR3: CASTLGTGDQPQHF
J: TRBJ1-5
V: TRBV13
D: .
size: once

DNA: TGTGCCAGCAGTCCGTATCTCCGGCGGGGGTCCCCCACAGATACGCAGTATTTT
CDR3: CASSPYLRRGSPTDTQYF
J: TRBJ2-3
V: TRBV3-1/TRBV3-2
D: TRBD2
size: .

DNA: TGTGCCAGCAGTCTTTATTGGACTAGCGGGGGCACAGATACGCAGTATTTT
CDR3: CASSLYWTSGGTDTQYF
J: TRBJ2-3
V: TRBV6-6
D: TRBD2
size: .

DNA: TGCAGCCCCAGGACAGAATACGAGCAGTACTTC
CDR3: CSPRTEYEQYF
J: TRBJ2-7
V: TRBV20-1
D: .
size: .

DNA: TGTGCCAGCAGTTTATACGCGCGGGATGGCGGCTACACCTTC
CDR3: CASSLYARDGGYTF
J: TRBJ1-2
V: TRBV28
D: .
size: .

DNA: TGTGCCAGCAGCGCAATGCACTCCGGTCTCGGACTAGCGGGGTGGGCCACAGATACGCAGTATTTT
CDR3: CASSAMHSGLGLAGWATDTQYF
J: TRBJ2-3
V: TRBV9
D: TRBD2
size: .

DNA: TGTGCCAGCTCACCACGGCGGAGCAATCAGCCCCAGCATTTT
CDR3: CASSPRRSNQPQHF
J: TRBJ1-5
V: TRBV18
D: .
size: once

DNA: TGTGCCAGCAGCCACGGACAGGGTTACGAAAAACTGTTTTTT
CDR3: CASSHGQGYEKLFF
J: TRBJ1-4
V: TRBV6-6
D: TRBD1
size: .

DNA: TGCAGCGTTGAAGATTTGGGGGGAGGAGGGGCAGAGACCCAGTACTTC
CDR3: CSVEDLGGGGAETQYF
J: TRBJ2-5
V: TRBV29-1
D: .
size: .

DNA: TGTGCCACCAGTGCCCAGGCAGGGGTAGACCATGAGCAGTTCTTC
CDR3: CATSAQAGVDHEQFF
J: TRBJ2-1
V: TRBV24-1
D: .
size: .

DNA: TGTGCCAGCAGCGTAGTGGGGGGGAACACTGAAGCTTTCTTT
CDR3: CASSVVGGNTEAFF
J: TRBJ1-1
V: TRBV9
D: .
size: .

DNA: TGTGCCAGCAGCTTAGCTGACAGGGCTGCATATTATGGCTACACCTTC
CDR3: CASSLADRAAYYGYTF
J: TRBJ1-2
V: TRBV11-3
D: TRBD1
size: .

DNA: TGTGCCAGCAGCTTAGACCAGAGCACAGATACGCAGTATTTT
CDR3: CASSLDQSTDTQYF
J: TRBJ2-3
V: TRBV11-2
D: .
size: .

DNA: TGCAGCGTCCGAAGGACGCTAGCGGGGGAACGGAACTACGAGCAGTACTTC
CDR3: CSVRRTLAGERNYEQYF
J: TRBJ2-7
V: TRBV29-1
D: TRBD2
size: .

DNA: TGTGCCAGTAGTCTCCGAAAGAGCTCCTACAATGAGCAGTTCTTC
CDR3: CASSLRKSSYNEQFF
J: TRBJ2-1
V: TRBV19
D: .
size: .

DNA: TGTGCCAGCAGCTTAGGGTCCATGGCAAACTATGGCTACACCTTC
CDR3: CASSLGSMANYGYTF
J: TRBJ1-2
V: TRBV13
D: .
size: .

DNA: TGTGCCAGCAGCTTTGTTCAGGGTAACGAGCAGTACTTC
CDR3: CASSFVQGNEQYF
J: TRBJ2-7
V: TRBV7-2
D: .
size: .

DNA: TGTGCCAGCAGCTTAGTTCACAGGGGGGGGACCGGGGAGCTGTTTTTT
CDR3: CASSLVHRGGTGELFF
J: TRBJ2-2
V: TRBV11-2
D: .
size: .

DNA: TGTGCCAGCAGTTTCAGCGGCTATGAGCAGTTCTTC
CDR3: CASSFSGYEQFF
J: TRBJ2-1
V: TRBV27
D: .
size: once

DNA: TGTGCCAGCAGCCAACTGAGGGGACTAAAGTACTTC
CDR3: CASSQLRGLKYF
J: TRBJ2-4
V: TRBV3-1/TRBV3-2
D: TRBD2
size: .

DNA: TGTGCCAGCAGCCAGGGACAGGGATCGGATGGCTACACCTTC
CDR3: CASSQGQGSDGYTF
J: TRBJ1-2
V: TRBV14
D: TRBD1
size: .